Included here is one T cell receptor beta chain sequence, with context. Compared with germline, one end of the junction differs, possibly owing to a read error. Germline V gene data show CDR1 as DFQATT and CDR2 as SNEGSKA (reference sequence). The CDR3 has 16 residues. The sample originates from a study of CD8+CD57+ T cells in acquired aplastic anemia. Genomic DNA, the template, was used for profiling of the TCR beta VDJ and CDR3. TCRdb used MiXCR to reprocess the reads, holding one entry per CDR3 protein. The table records some 120,000 distinct CDR3 sequences, about 50% of them present only once. Those patients picked for sequencing had displayed CD8+CD57+ cell expansion on flow cytometry.

This clonotype originated in a human donor with aplastic anemia. The chain couples TRBV20-1 to TRBJ2-7; 7 nucleotides match TRBD1. The sample comprised sorted CD4+, CD8+, or CD8+CD57+ T cells (not recorded which) from PBMCs. CDR3 bases: TGCAGTGCTAGAGGCCGTCTGGACAGGAGCTCCTACGAGCAGCACTTC. Protein product: CSARGRLDRSSYEQHF.